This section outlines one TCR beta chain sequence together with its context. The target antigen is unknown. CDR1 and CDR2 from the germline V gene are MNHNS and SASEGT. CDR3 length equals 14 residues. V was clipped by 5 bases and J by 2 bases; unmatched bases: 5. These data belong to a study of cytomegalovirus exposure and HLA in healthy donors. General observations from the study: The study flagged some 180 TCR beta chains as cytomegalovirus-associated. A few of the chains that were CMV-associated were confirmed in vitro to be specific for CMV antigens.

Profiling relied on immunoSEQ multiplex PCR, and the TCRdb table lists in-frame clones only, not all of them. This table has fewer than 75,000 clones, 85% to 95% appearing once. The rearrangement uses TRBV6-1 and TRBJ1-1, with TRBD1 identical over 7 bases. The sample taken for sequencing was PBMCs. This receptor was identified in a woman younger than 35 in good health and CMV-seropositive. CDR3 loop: CASSMTGTNTEAFF. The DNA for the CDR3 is TGTGCCAGCAGTATGACAGGGACCAACACTGAAGCTTTCTTT.